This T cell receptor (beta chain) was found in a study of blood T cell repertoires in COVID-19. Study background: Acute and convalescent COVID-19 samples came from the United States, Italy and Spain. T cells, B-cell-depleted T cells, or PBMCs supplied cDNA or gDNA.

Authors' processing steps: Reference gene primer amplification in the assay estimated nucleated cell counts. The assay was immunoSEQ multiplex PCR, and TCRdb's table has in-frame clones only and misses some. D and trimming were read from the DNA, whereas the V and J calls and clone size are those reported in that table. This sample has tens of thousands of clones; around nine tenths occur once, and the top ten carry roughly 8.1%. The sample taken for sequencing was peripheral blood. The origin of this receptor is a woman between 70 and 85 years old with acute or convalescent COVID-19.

The CDR3 here is CSVARPTNTGELFF. The CDR3 nucleotides are TGCAGCGTTGCTAGACCAACGAACACCGGGGAGCTGTTTTTT. The chain has TRBV29-1 and TRBJ2-2; D is ambiguous. CDR1 SQVTM and CDR2 ANQGSEA come from the germline V gene. Between the trimmed V and J ends, which lost 4 bases and 0 bases, there was a span of 9 bases. The CDR3 consists of 14 residues.